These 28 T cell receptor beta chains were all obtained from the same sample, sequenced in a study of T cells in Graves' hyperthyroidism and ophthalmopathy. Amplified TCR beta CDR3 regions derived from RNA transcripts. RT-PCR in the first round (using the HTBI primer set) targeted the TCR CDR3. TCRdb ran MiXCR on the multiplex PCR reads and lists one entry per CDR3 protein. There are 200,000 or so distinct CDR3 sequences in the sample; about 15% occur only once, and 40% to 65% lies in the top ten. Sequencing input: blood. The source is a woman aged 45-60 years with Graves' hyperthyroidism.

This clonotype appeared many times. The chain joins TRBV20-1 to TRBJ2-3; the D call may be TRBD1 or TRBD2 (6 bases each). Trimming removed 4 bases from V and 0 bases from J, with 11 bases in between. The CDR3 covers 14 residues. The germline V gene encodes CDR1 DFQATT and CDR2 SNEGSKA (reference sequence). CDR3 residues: CSAKRGASTDTQYF. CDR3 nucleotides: TGCAGTGCTAAGAGGGGGGCTAGCACAGATACGCAGTATTTT.

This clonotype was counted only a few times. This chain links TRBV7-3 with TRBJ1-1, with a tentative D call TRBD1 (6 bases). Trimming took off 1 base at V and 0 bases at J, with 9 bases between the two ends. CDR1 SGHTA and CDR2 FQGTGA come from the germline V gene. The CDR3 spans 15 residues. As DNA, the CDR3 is TGTGCCAGCAGCTTAATGGGGGGCTTGAACACTGAAGCTTTCTTT. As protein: CASSLMGGLNTEAFF.

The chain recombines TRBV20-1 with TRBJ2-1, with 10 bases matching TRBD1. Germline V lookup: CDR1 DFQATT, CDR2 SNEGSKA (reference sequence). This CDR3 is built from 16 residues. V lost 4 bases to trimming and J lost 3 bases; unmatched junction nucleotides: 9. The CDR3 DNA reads TGCAGTGCTACGAGCGGACAGGGGGTCTTCTACAATGAGCAGTTCTTC. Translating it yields CSATSGQGVFYNEQFF.

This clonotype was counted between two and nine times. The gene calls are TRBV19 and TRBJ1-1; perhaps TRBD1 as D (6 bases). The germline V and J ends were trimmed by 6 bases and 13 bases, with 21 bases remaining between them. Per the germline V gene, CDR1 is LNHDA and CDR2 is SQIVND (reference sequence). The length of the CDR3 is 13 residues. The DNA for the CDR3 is TGTGCCAGTAGGCTACAGGGACTGCTTGAGGTTTTCTTT. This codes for CASRLQGLLEVFF. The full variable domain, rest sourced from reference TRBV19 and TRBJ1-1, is DGGITQSPKYLFRKEGQNVTLSCEQNLNHDAMYWYRQDPGQGLRLIYYSQIVNDFQKGDIAEGYSVSREKKESFPLTVTSAQKNPTAFYLCASRLQGLLEVFFGQGTRLTVV.

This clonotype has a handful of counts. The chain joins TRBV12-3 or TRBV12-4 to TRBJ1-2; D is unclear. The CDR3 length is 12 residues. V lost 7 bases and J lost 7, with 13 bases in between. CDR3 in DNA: TGTGCCAGCACCTCGCAAAGGAGTGGCTACACCTTC. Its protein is CASTSQRSGYTF.

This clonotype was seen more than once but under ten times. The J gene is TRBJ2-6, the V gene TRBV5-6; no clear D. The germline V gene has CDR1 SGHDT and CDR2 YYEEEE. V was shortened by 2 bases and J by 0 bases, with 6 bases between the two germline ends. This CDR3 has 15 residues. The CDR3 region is CASSFTSSGANVLTF. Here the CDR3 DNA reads TGTGCCAGCAGCTTTACATCCTCTGGGGCCAACGTCCTGACTTTC.

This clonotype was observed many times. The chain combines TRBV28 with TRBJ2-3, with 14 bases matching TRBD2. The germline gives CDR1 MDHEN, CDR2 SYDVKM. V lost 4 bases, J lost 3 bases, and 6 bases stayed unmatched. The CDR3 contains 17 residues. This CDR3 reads CASSSRTSGRTTDTQYF. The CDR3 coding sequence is TGTGCCAGCAGTTCCCGGACTAGCGGGAGGACGACAGATACGCAGTATTTT.

The CDR3 bases are TGTGCCATCCGGACAGGGGGCGATGGCTACACCTTC. As protein: CAIRTGGDGYTF. The V gene is TRBV28, the J gene TRBJ1-2; 11 nucleotides align to TRBD1. The germline V gene encodes CDR1 MDHEN and CDR2 SYDVKM. V shed 10 bases and J 6 bases; nucleotides not matched to a gene: 4. The CDR3 runs 12 residues.

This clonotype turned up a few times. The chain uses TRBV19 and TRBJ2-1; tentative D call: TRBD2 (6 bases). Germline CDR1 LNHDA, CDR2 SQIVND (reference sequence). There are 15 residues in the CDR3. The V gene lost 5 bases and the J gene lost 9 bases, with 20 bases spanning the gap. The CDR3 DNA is TGTGCCAGTAGTCTAAGACTAGAGCTGAACGGTGAGCAGTTCTTC. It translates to CASSLRLELNGEQFF.

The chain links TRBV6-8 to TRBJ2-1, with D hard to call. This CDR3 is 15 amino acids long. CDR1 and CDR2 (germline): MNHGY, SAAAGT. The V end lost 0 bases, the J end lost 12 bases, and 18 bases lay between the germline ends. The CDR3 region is CASSYSTVVPRGQFF. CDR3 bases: TGTGCCAGCAGTTACTCGACGGTCGTCCCGCGCGGGCAGTTCTTC.

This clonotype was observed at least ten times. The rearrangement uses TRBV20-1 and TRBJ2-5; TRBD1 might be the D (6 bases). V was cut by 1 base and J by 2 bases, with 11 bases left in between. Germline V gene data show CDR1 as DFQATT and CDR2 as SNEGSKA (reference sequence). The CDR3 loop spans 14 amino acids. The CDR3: CSARAMGQQETQYF. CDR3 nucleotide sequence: TGCAGTGCTAGAGCCATGGGACAACAAGAGACCCAGTACTTC.

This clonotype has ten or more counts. The CDR3 DNA sequence: TGTGCCTGGAGTTACAGGGGAAACACTGAAGCTTTCTTT. Amino acids: CAWSYRGNTEAFF. V is TRBV30 and J is TRBJ1-1; 7 bases agree with TRBD1. The V and J ends lost 2 bases and 2 bases, in that order; junction bases with no gene match: 2. Germline V lookup: CDR1 GTSNPN, CDR2 SVGIG (reference sequence). The CDR3 is made up of 13 amino acids.

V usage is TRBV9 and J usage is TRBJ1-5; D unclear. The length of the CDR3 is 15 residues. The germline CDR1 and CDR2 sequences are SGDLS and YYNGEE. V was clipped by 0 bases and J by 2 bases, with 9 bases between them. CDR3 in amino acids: CASSVATGGNQPQHF. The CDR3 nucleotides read TGTGCCAGCAGCGTAGCTACTGGAGGCAATCAGCCCCAGCATTTT.

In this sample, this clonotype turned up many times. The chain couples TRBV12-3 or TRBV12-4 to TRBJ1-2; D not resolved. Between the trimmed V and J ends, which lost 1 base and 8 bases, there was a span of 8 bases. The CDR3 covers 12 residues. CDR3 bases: TGTGCCAGCAGTTTAGAACAGCGAGGCTACACCTTC. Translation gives CASSLEQRGYTF.

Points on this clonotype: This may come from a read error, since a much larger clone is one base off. The CDR3 DNA reads TGCGCCAGCAGATCGGGAGTGTCGGGATACATTGAAGCTTTCTTT. Its translation: CASRSGVSGYIEAFF. The chain combines TRBV5-1 with TRBJ1-1; no definite D call. This CDR3 spans 15 amino acids. Trimming stripped 5 bases from V and 7 bases from J, with 21 bases between. Germline V gene data show CDR1 as SGHRS and CDR2 as YFSETQ.

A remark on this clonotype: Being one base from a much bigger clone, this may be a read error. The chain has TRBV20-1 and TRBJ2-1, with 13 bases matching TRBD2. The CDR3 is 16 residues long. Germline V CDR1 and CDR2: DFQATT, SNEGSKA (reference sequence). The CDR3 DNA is TGCAGTGCTGGAGATCGAACTAGCGGGAGGGTGGGTGAGCAGTTCTTC. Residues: CSAGDRTSGRVGEQFF.

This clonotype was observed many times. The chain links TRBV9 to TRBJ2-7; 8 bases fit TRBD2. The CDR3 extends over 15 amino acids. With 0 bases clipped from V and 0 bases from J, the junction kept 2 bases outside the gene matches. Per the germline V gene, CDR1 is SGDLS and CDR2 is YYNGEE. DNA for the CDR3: TGTGCCAGCAGCGTAGCGGGAGGGAGCTCCTACGAGCAGTACTTC. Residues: CASSVAGGSSYEQYF. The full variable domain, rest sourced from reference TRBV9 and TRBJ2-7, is DSGVTQTPKHLITATGQRVTLRCSPRSGDLSVYWYQQSLDQGLQFLIQYYNGEERAKGNILERFSAQQFPDLHSELNLSSLELGDSALYFCASSVAGGSSYEQYFGPGTRLTVT.

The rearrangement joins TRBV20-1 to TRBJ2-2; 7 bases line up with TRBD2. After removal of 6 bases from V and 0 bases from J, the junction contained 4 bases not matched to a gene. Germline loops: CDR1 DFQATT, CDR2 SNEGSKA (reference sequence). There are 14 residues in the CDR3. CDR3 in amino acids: CSARRGANTGELFF. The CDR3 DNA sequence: TGCAGTGCCCGCCGGGGGGCGAACACCGGGGAGCTGTTTTTT.

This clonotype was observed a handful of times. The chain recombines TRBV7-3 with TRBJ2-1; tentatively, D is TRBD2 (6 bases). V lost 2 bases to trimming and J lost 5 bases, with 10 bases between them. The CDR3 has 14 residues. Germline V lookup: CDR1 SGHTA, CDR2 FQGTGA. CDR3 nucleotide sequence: TGTGCCAGCAGCTTAGGGGGGAACGACAATGAGCAGTTCTTC. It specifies CASSLGGNDNEQFF.

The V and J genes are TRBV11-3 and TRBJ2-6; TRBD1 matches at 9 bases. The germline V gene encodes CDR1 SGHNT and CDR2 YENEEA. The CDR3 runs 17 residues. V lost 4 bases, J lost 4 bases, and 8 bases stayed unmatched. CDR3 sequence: CASSSRTGAGGANVLTF. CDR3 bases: TGTGCCAGCAGCTCTCGGACAGGGGCGGGAGGGGCCAACGTCCTGACTTTC.

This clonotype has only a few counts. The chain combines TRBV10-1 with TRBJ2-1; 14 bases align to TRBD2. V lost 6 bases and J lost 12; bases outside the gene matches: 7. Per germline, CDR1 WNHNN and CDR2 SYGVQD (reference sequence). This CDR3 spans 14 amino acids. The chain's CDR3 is CASSTGTSGSVQFF. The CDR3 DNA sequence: TGCGCCAGCAGCACCGGGACTAGCGGGAGCGTGCAGTTCTTC.

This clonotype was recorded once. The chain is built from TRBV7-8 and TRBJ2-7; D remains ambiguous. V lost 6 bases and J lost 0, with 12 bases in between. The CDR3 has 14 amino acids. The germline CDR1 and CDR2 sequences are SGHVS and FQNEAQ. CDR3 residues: CASSIQYYSYEQYF. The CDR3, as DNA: TGTGCCAGCAGTATCCAATACTACTCCTACGAGCAGTACTTC.

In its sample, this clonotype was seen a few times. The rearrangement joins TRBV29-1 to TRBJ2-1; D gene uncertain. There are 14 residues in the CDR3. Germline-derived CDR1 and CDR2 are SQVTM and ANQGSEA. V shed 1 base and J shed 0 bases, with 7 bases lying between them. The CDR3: CSVEARSSYNEQFF. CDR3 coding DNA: TGCAGCGTTGAAGCGAGGAGCTCCTACAATGAGCAGTTCTTC.

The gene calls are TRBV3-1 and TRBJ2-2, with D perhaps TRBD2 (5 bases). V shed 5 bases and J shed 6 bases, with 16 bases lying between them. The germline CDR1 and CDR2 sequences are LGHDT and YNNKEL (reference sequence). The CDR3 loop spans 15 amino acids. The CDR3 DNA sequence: TGTGCCAGCAGCGTATCGAGGAGGCCCGCCGGGGAGCTGTTTTTT. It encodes CASSVSRRPAGELFF.

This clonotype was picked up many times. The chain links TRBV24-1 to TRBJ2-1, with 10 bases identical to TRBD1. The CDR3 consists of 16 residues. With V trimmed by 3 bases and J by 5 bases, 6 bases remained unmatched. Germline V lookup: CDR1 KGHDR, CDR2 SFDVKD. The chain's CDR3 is CATSDRRGQGNNEQFF. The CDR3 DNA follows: TGTGCCACCAGTGATCGCCGGGGACAGGGGAACAATGAGCAGTTCTTC.

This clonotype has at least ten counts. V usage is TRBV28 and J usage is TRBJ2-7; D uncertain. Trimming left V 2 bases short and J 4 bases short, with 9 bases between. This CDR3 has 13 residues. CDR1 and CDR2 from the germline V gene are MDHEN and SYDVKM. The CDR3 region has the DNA TGTGCCAGCAGTTTACGAACAAGTTACGAGCAGTACTTC. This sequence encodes CASSLRTSYEQYF.

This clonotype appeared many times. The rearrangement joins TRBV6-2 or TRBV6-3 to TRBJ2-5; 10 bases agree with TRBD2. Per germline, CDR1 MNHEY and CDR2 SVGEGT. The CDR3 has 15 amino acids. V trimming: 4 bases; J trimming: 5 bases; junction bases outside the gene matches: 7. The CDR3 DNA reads TGTGCCAGCAGTTTCAGCGGGAGGGCCTGGGAGACCCAGTACTTC. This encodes CASSFSGRAWETQYF.

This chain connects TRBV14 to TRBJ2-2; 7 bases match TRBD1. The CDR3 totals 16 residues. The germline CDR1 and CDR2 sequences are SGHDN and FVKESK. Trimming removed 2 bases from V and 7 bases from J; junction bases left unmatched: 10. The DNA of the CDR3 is TGTGCCAGCAGCCAACCAGACAGGGATGGAGGCGGGGAGCTGTTTTTT. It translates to CASSQPDRDGGGELFF.